The T cell receptor beta chain under discussion was sequenced for a study of T cells in Graves' hyperthyroidism and ophthalmopathy. Study outcomes and limitations: Blood also showed most of the thyroid clonotypes that were expanded above 0.001.

This CDR3 has 15 residues. V gave up 5 bases and J gave up 5 bases; unmatched junction bases: 6. Germline V gene sequence: CDR1 MDHEN, CDR2 SYDVKM. This clonotype came up many times. As yet, its antigen is unknown. Amplification of TCR beta CDR3 regions used RNA as the template. The study used the HTBI primer set for a first-round RT-PCR of the TCR CDR3. In TCRdb, the multiplex PCR reads were re-called with MiXCR into one record per CDR3 protein. The sample has around 690,000 distinct CDR3 sequences; roughly 17% are singletons. The receptor was isolated from a man aged 45-65 years with Graves' hyperthyroidism. The chain is built from TRBV28 and TRBJ2-7, with 13 bases lining up with TRBD2. The specimen was blood. CDR3 amino acids: CASSNGGLAGNEQYF. CDR3 in DNA: TGTGCCAGCAGTAACGGGGGACTAGCGGGGAACGAGCAGTACTTC.